This section outlines one T cell receptor beta chain sequence together with its context. Its antigen remains unknown. This sample stems from a study of OX40 agonist ivuxolimab in advanced cancers. Study summary: The study treated patients with ivuxolimab, an agonistic anti-OX40 (CD134) antibody. Patients enrolled in dose escalation were diagnosed with hepatocellular carcinoma, melanoma, renal cell or head and neck cancer. Three patients, one with hepatocellular carcinoma and two with cutaneous melanoma, achieved partial responses.

Whole-study results and caveats: The study observed clonal expansion of CD4+ and CD8+ blood T cells by week 6 at 0.1 to 3.0 mg/kg.

This table comes from immunoSEQ multiplex PCR, and its TCRdb copy is limited to in-frame clones, with some not included. Of 16,000 or so clones listed, less than 90% are singletons. Germline lookup yields CDR1 SGHTS and CDR2 YDEGEE. Trimming cost V 3 bases and J 10 bases, with 10 bases left between them. The CDR3 is 12 amino acids. Material: CD4+ or CD8+ T cells sorted from blood, obtained in a trial of the OX40 agonist ivuxolimab. This chain links TRBV5-8 with TRBJ1-4, with D possibly TRBD1 on 6 matching bases. The clonotype originates from an adult with an advanced solid tumor such as melanoma, head and neck, liver or kidney cancer. The CDR3 region has the DNA TGTGCCAGCAGCTCGGACAGCCGAAAACTGTTTTTT. It specifies CASSSDSRKLFF.